This T cell receptor (beta chain) was sequenced in a study of response to subunit inactivated influenza vaccine. This clonotype occurred many times. CDR1 SGHTA and CDR2 FQGNSA come from the germline V gene. The CDR3 has 15 residues. Trimming at V came to 5 bases and at J to 3 bases, leaving 3 bases not matched to a gene. TCRdb fed the RT-PCR reads into MiXCR, producing one record per CDR3 protein. The repertoire holds more than 450,000 distinct CDR3 sequences, with about 11% as singletons. These data are also associated with another study on T cells expressing NK-cell markers. As reported in that work: cDNA encoding TCR beta was synthesized via 5'RACE template switching incorporating UMIs. HCMV seropositivity characterized seven of the eight sequenced donors, and seronegativity one. The authors restricted sorting to alpha-beta TCR T cells with an anti-gamma-delta TCR antibody in several experiments. Similarly, these clonotypes led the CD3+CD56-NKG2C+ fraction as well in four donors. Expanded NKG2C+ T cell clones had unclear HCMV specificity.

The sample here was PBMCs from blood, taken on the day of vaccination. The origin of this receptor is a man aged 45 to 65 who received an inactivated influenza vaccine. The chain links TRBV7-2 to TRBJ2-2, with 10 bases lining up with TRBD1. The chain's CDR3 is CASSGDRGYTGELFF. The CDR3 DNA reads TGTGCCAGCAGCGGGGACAGGGGTTACACCGGGGAGCTGTTTTTT.